Sequencing of this TCR beta chain was carried out in a study of blood T cells in healthy people across ages. Using a J-beta primer mix together with a sample-barcoded 5' primer, a second PCR was run for roughly 7 to 12 cycles. Every individual sample yielded 2.5 million or more paired-end reads (each containing CDR3). TCRdb reanalysed the 5' RACE reads using MiXCR and keeps one entry per CDR3 protein. The data contain approximately 850,000 distinct CDR3 sequences, roughly 60% of them singletons. The germline CDR1 and CDR2 sequences are SGHAT and FQDESV (reference sequence). The CDR3 consists of 17 residues. With 4 bases clipped from V and 4 bases from J, the junction kept 11 bases outside the gene matches.

The sample was blood. The chain recombines TRBV11-1 with TRBJ1-2; 11 positions match TRBD1. The source is a man younger than 40 in good health. CDR3 nucleotides: TGTGCCAGCAGCTCAAAATGGACAGGGGGCTATTGCTATGGCTACACCTTC. This encodes CASSSKWTGGYCYGYTF.